The 31 T cell receptor beta chains below all came from one sample that was sequenced in a study of T cell repertoires in cytomegalovirus infection (dated by TCRdb to the late 2010s). Sequencing was performed on an Illumina HiSeq 1500. TCRdb took the public reads, trimmed them with fastp at Q25, ran MiXCR for clone calling and kept in-frame beta chains. Every CDR3 protein is listed once, alongside the most common genes and DNA of its rows. The sample table records about 740,000 distinct CDR3 sequences; approximately 40% of these occur just once. The top ten clonotypes cover more than 2.5% of the sample. Sequencing was performed on PBMCs. Receptor source: a human donor in good health (CMV status not recorded). Some clones in this sample may be carry-over from other donors' samples.

This chain uses TRBV5-5 with TRBJ1-5; D may be TRBD1 (5 bases). The V and J ends lost 3 bases and 0 bases respectively, with 13 bases between them. The CDR3 has 16 amino acids. Germline CDR1 reads SGHKS; CDR2 reads YYEKEE (reference sequence). CDR3 in amino acids: CASSWEDTDSNQPQHF. CDR3 sequence (DNA): TGTGCCAGCAGCTGGGAGGACACGGATAGCAATCAGCCCCAGCATTTT.

This clonotype was detected only a few times. This chain connects TRBV28 to TRBJ2-7; 13 bases are shared with TRBD2. In germline, CDR1 is MDHEN, CDR2 SYDVKM. The junction had 11 bases not matched to a gene; V was cut back by 6 bases and J by 0 bases. The CDR3 covers 18 residues. The CDR3 region is CASSLRTSGGESSYEQYF. In nucleotides, the CDR3 is TGTGCCAGCAGCCTGAGGACTAGCGGGGGTGAAAGCTCCTACGAGCAGTACTTC.

The rearrangement joins TRBV20-1 to TRBJ2-3; 8 bases are a match to TRBD2. Losses at the gene ends were 3 bases for V and 5 bases for J; bases not matched to a gene: 7. The germline gives CDR1 DFQATT, CDR2 SNEGSKA (reference sequence). The CDR3 sequence is 14 residues long. The DNA for the CDR3 is TGCAGTGCTAGTGCAGCGGGAGTGGTAGATACGCAGTATTTT. It specifies CSASAAGVVDTQYF.

This chain joins TRBV27 and TRBJ1-4, with a tentative D call TRBD1 (5 bases). The germline V gene has CDR1 MNHEY and CDR2 SMNVEV (reference sequence). Deletions cut 4 bases from V and 6 bases from J, with 9 bases between. The CDR3 runs 13 residues. The CDR3 here is CASSSTGDEKLFF. The CDR3 coding sequence is TGTGCCAGCAGTTCGACGGGGGATGAAAAACTGTTTTTT.

This rearrangement joins TRBV4-1 to TRBJ1-5; the D is unclear. V was shortened by 0 bases and J by 3 bases, with 15 bases between the two germline ends. Germline V gene lookup returns CDR1 MGHRA and CDR2 YSYEKL. This CDR3 region has 17 residues. In nucleotides, the CDR3 is TGCGCCAGCAGCCAAGATGGGAGTGGCATTAACAATCAGCCCCAGCATTTT. Translation gives CASSQDGSGINNQPQHF.

A word on this clonotype: Compared with germline, one end of the junction differs, possibly owing to a read error. The chain joins TRBV7-9 to TRBJ2-7, with a possible D match to TRBD1 (6 bases). Germline V gene lookup returns CDR1 SEHNR and CDR2 FQNEAQ (reference sequence). The CDR3 consists of 14 residues. The CDR3 is CASSSPGTTYEKYF. CDR3 sequence (DNA): TGTGCCAGCAGCTCCCCCGGGACAACCTACGAGAAGTACTTC.

The gene calls are TRBV19 and TRBJ2-5; 8 bases agree with TRBD1. In germline, CDR1 is LNHDA, CDR2 SQIVND (reference sequence). The CDR3 has 17 residues. Trimming at V came to 6 bases and at J to 2 bases, leaving 14 bases not matched to a gene. In DNA, the CDR3 is TGTGCCAGTAGCCCCATGGGTGACAGGGGAGGACAAGAGACCCAGTACTTC. As protein: CASSPMGDRGGQETQYF.

About this clonotype: No conserved phenylalanine or tryptophan ends this CDR3, so it is likely a read error. CDR3 in amino acids: CSARDRGSLAFC. In DNA, the CDR3 is TGCAGTGCTCGGGACAGGGGGTCGTTAGCTTTCTGC. The chain uses TRBV20-1 and TRBJ1-1; 11 nucleotides line up with TRBD1. The trim removed 5 bases at V and 10 bases at J, leaving 6 bases unmatched. Germline V gene data show CDR1 as DFQATT and CDR2 as SNEGSKA (reference sequence). CDR3 length: 12 amino acids.

This sequence joins TRBV6-5 and TRBJ2-6; 8 nucleotides match TRBD1. Germline V gene sequence: CDR1 MNHEY, CDR2 SVGAGI. The CDR3 length is 19 residues. J lost 0 bases, V lost 6 bases, and 13 bases had no gene match. CDR3 in amino acids: CASRYRDRFYSSGANVLTF. Here the CDR3 DNA reads TGTGCCAGCAGGTACCGGGACAGGTTCTACTCCTCTGGGGCCAACGTCCTGACTTTC.

This clonotype has more than one count but fewer than ten. The chain couples TRBV4-3 to TRBJ2-1; D gene uncertain. This CDR3 has 17 amino acids. Trimming took off 3 bases at V and 0 bases at J, with 15 bases between the two ends. Germline V gene sequence: CDR1 LGHNA, CDR2 YSLEER. The CDR3 DNA is TGCGCCAGCAGCCACCCGCAGGAGACAAGCTCCTACAATGAGCAGTTCTTC. Translation gives CASSHPQETSSYNEQFF.

This clonotype was seen more than once but under ten times. The chain links TRBV6-1 to TRBJ2-7, with 10 bases fitting TRBD1. CDR1 is MNHNS, CDR2 SASEGT, per germline. This CDR3 comprises 15 residues. The V gene end was trimmed by 5 bases and the J gene end by 2 bases; junction bases not matched to a gene: 6. The CDR3 DNA follows: TGTGCCAGCAGTTACCCAGGACAGGGGGCCTACGAGCAGTACTTC. It encodes CASSYPGQGAYEQYF.

For this clonotype: It is likely a read error, because the conserved phenylalanine at the end of the CDR3 is missing. The DNA is left out, because the CDR3 cannot be placed on it with certainty; the CDR3 is given as TCRdb lists it. The chain employs TRBV28 and TRBJ2-1; the table's TRBD2 call for D was not verified on the DNA. The CDR3 totals 12 residues, both ends included. The germline V gene has CDR1 MDHEN and CDR2 SYDVKM. Here the CDR3 reads CASSARTSRQVV.

There are a few counts of this clonotype. CDR3: CASSYRPASYEQYF. CDR3 DNA: TGTGCCAGCAGTTACCGCCCAGCAAGCTACGAGCAGTACTTC. The rearrangement joins TRBV6-5 to TRBJ2-7; D gene uncertain. The length of the CDR3 is 14 residues. Germline V gene lookup returns CDR1 MNHEY and CDR2 SVGAGI. V was cut by 2 bases and J by 3 bases, with 11 bases left in between.

The chain links TRBV7-2 to TRBJ1-2; no clear D. This CDR3 contains 15 residues. Germline V gene data show CDR1 as SGHTA and CDR2 as FQGNSA. The V gene lost 2 bases and the J gene lost 4 bases, with 14 bases spanning the gap. CDR3 region: CASSLTMGSVYGYTF. The CDR3 coding sequence is TGTGCCAGCAGCTTAACGATGGGTTCTGTCTATGGCTACACCTTC.

This clonotype occurred a few times. The rearrangement joins TRBV27 to TRBJ1-1, with 9 bases identical to TRBD1. The CDR3 sequence is 15 residues long. Germline CDR1 MNHEY, CDR2 SMNVEV (reference sequence). Losses at the gene ends were 7 bases for V and 6 bases for J; bases not matched to a gene: 12. The chain's CDR3 is CASKTGTGLSAEAFF. The CDR3 DNA sequence: TGTGCCAGCAAAACCGGGACAGGGTTATCCGCTGAAGCTTTCTTT.

V usage is TRBV7-2 and J usage is TRBJ2-7; D is uncertain. Germline loops: CDR1 SGHTA, CDR2 FQGNSA. V lost 6 bases and J 7 bases, leaving 22 bases between the germline ends. The CDR3 length is 15 residues. The CDR3 loop is CASSPSIGYLFEQYF. The CDR3 DNA follows: TGTGCCAGCAGTCCATCTATTGGATATTTGTTTGAGCAGTACTTC.

This chain connects TRBV12-3 or TRBV12-4 to TRBJ2-5; 7 bases fit TRBD1. J lost 4 bases, V lost 6 bases, and 11 bases had no gene match. The CDR3 consists of 15 residues. The CDR3, as DNA: TGTGCCAGCAGCCGGCCGACAGGGTTTGGAGAGACCCAGTACTTC. Amino acid sequence: CASSRPTGFGETQYF.

The table lists this clonotype with a few counts. The rearrangement links TRBV6-1 to TRBJ2-3; 12 positions agree with TRBD2. Per germline, CDR1 MNHNS and CDR2 SASEGT. V lost 4 bases, J lost 6 bases, and 5 bases stayed unmatched. The CDR3 is made up of 15 amino acids. DNA of the CDR3: TGTGCCAGCAGTGGCCTAGCGGGAGGGGTGGATACGCAGTATTTT. Translated, it gives CASSGLAGGVDTQYF.

In this sample, this clonotype turned up a few times. The chain links TRBV23-1 to TRBJ2-7, with 8 bases matching TRBD1. TRBV23-1 is designated an ORF whose function remains uncertain. This CDR3 is built from 15 residues. J gave up 2 bases and V 2 bases, and 5 bases lay outside the gene matches. CDR3 protein: CASSQVRGLPYEQYF. The CDR3 nucleotides are TGCGCCAGCAGTCAAGTCAGGGGGCTGCCCTACGAGCAGTACTTC.

The gene calls are TRBV24-1 and TRBJ2-3; D perhaps matches TRBD2 (5 bases). CDR3 length: 13 amino acids. The V end was cut by 9 bases, the J end by 2 bases, with 11 bases between. Germline lookup yields CDR1 KGHDR and CDR2 SFDVKD. DNA of the CDR3: TGTGCCACCTCAGGAGGAAACACAGATACGCAGTATTTT. It yields the protein CATSGGNTDTQYF.

The CDR3 spells CASSPRLKRGEQYF. CDR3 DNA sequence: TGTGCCAGCAGCCCCCGGCTAAAAAGGGGGGAGCAGTACTTC. The chain employs TRBV7-2 and TRBJ2-7; D is perhaps TRBD1 (6 bases). Germline CDR1 is SGHTA and CDR2 is FQGNSA. V was shortened by 5 bases and J by 7 bases, with 18 bases between the two germline ends. CDR3 length equals 14 residues.

This rearrangement joins TRBV4-1 to TRBJ1-2; perhaps TRBD1 as D (5 bases). The CDR3 covers 16 residues. The germline CDR1 and CDR2 sequences are MGHRA and YSYEKL. Deletions cut 4 bases from V and 4 bases from J, with 19 bases between. The DNA of the CDR3 is TGCGCCAGCAGCCCCCCGGGGGGGATCGTTGGCTATGGCTACACCTTC. Its translation is CASSPPGGIVGYGYTF.

This chain connects TRBV7-2 to TRBJ2-7; TRBD1 matches 9 bases. Looked up from germline, CDR1 is SGHTA and CDR2 is FQGNSA. V dropped 5 bases and J dropped 3; count of bases not matched to a gene: 8. The CDR3 has 15 residues. The CDR3 nucleotides read TGTGCCAGCAGCCCCGGGACAGGGAGCTTCTACGAGCAGTACTTC. Translated, it gives CASSPGTGSFYEQYF. Filled out from reference TRBV7-2 and TRBJ2-7, the complete variable domain reads GAGVSQSPSNKVTEKGKDVELRCDPISGHTALYWYRQSLGQGLEFLIYFQGNSAPDKSGLPSDRFSAERTGGSVSTLTIQRTQQEDSAVYLCASSPGTGSFYEQYFGPGTRLTVT.

As concerns this clonotype: Given a much more abundant clone one base away, this may be a read error. The chain links TRBV7-6 to TRBJ2-6, with a weak D call TRBD1 (7 bases). The CDR3 spans 18 residues. Germline V gives CDR1 SGHVS, CDR2 FNYEAQ. Here the CDR3 DNA reads TGTGCCATCAGCTTTAGCAGGGGGGTTACCTCTGGGGCCAACGTCCTGACTTTC. Protein: CAISFSRGVTSGANVLTF. Based on the CDR3 plus reference TRBV7-6 and TRBJ2-6, the full variable domain is GAGVSQSPRYKVTKRGQDVALRCDPISGHVSLYWYRQALGQGPEFLTYFNYEAQQDKSGLPNDRFSAERPEGSISTLTIQRTEQRDSAMYRCAISFSRGVTSGANVLTFGAGSRLTVL.

Turning to this clonotype: The junction departs from the called germline gene at one end, perhaps through a read error. The rearrangement joins TRBV11-2 to TRBJ1-2, with D tentatively TRBD1 (5 bases). Germline lookup yields CDR1 SGHAT and CDR2 FQNNGV. The CDR3 loop spans 15 amino acids. The CDR3 reads CDSSLQEANNYGYTF. DNA for the CDR3: TGTGACAGCAGCTTACAGGAAGCCAATAACTATGGCTACACCTTC.

This clonotype was seen repeatedly, ten times or more. The J gene is TRBJ1-1, the V gene TRBV7-2; D uncertain. Germline-derived CDR1 and CDR2 are SGHTA and FQGNSA. The CDR3 runs to 15 residues. With 5 bases removed from V and 2 bases from J, the gap between germline ends came to 15 bases. Written as DNA, the CDR3 is TGTGCCAGCAGCCCCCGGCCGGGCTCAAACACTGAAGCTTTCTTT. It encodes CASSPRPGSNTEAFF.

This rearrangement joins TRBV6-1 to TRBJ1-2; D call uncertain. Germline CDR1 MNHNS, CDR2 SASEGT. The CDR3 runs 12 residues. V shed 6 bases and J shed 7 bases, with 12 bases lying between them. The CDR3 sequence: CASRRNKGGYTF. The CDR3 nucleotides read TGTGCCAGCAGGAGAAACAAGGGTGGCTACACCTTC.

This clonotype was counted at least ten times. The chain recombines TRBV28 with TRBJ2-1, with 7 bases aligning to TRBD2. Germline loops: CDR1 MDHEN, CDR2 SYDVKM. This CDR3 has 16 residues. The junction had 11 bases not matched to a gene; V was cut back by 5 bases and J by 4 bases. As DNA, the CDR3 is TGTGCCAGCAGTCATATCAGACTAGCCCAATACAATGAGCAGTTCTTC. Translation: CASSHIRLAQYNEQFF.

Points on this clonotype: This may come from a read error, since a much larger clone is one base off. The gene calls are TRBV7-4 and TRBJ2-5; D might be TRBD2 (6 bases). V lost 3 bases to trimming and J lost 5 bases, with 10 bases between them. This CDR3 is built from 13 residues. The germline gives CDR1 SGHVT, CDR2 SQSDAQ. CDR3 sequence reads: CASSFLADETQYF. DNA for the CDR3: TGTGCCAGCAGCTTTTTAGCGGACGAGACCCAGTACTTC.

The table lists this clonotype with a few counts. The chain links TRBV28 to TRBJ1-1; D perhaps matches TRBD1 (6 bases). V lost 5 bases and J 8 bases, leaving 18 bases between the germline ends. Germline V gene sequence: CDR1 MDHEN, CDR2 SYDVKM. CDR3 length: 14 residues. The CDR3 region is CASSDLGAGPEAFF. CDR3 nucleotides: TGTGCCAGCAGTGACTTGGGGGCCGGACCCGAAGCTTTCTTT.

This sequence joins TRBV6-5 and TRBJ1-5, with 7 positions matching TRBD1. This CDR3 has 16 residues. Losses at the gene ends were 6 bases for V and 3 bases for J; bases not matched to a gene: 11. In germline, CDR1 is MNHEY, CDR2 SVGAGI. In DNA, the CDR3 is TGTGCCAGCAGCCCTCAGCCCGGGACAGTCAATCAGCCCCAGCATTTT. It yields the protein CASSPQPGTVNQPQHF.